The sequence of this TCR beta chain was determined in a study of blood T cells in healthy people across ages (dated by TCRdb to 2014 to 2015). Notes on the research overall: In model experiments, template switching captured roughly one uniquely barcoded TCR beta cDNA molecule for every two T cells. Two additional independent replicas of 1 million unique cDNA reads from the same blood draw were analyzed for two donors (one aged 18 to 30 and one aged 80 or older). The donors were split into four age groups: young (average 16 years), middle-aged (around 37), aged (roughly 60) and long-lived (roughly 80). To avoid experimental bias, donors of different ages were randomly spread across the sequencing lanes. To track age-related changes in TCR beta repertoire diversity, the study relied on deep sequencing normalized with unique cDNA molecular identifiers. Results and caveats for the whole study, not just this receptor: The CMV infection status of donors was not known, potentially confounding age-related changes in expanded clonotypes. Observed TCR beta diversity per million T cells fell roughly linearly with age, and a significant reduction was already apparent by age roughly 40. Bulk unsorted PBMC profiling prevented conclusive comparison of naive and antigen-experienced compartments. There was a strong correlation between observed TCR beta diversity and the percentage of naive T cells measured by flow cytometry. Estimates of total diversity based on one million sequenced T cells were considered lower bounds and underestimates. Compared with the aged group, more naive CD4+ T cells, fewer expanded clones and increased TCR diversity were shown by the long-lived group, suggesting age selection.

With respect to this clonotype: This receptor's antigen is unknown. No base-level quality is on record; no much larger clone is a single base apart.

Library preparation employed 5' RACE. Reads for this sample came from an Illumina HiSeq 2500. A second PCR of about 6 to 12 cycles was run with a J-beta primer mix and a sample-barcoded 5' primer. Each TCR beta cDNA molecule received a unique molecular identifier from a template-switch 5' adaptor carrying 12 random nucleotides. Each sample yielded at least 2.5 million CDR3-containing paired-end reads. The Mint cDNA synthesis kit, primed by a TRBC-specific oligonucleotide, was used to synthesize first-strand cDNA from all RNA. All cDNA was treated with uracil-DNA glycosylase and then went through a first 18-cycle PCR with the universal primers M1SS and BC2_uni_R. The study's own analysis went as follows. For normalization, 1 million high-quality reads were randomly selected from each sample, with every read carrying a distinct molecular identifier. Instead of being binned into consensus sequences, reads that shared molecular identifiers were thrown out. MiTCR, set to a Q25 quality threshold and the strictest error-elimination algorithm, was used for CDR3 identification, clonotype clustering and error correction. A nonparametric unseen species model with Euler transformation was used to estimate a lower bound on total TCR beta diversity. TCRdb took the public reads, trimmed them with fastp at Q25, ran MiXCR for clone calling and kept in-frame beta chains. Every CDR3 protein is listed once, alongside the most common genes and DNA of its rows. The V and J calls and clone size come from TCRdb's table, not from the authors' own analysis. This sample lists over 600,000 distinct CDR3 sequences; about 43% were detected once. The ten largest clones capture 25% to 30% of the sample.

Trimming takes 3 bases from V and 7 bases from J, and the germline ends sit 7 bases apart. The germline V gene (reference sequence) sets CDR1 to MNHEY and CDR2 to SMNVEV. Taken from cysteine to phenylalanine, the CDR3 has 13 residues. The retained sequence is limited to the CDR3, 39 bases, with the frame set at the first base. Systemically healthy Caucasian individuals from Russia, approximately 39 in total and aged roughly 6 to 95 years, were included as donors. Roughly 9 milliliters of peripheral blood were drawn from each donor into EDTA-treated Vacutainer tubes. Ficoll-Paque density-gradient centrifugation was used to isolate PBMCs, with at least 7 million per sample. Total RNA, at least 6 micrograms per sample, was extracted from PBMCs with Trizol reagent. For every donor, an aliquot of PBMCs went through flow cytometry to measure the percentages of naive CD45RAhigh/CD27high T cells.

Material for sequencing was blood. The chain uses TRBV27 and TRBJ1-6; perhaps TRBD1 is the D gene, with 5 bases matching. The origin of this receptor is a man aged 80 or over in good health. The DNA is TGTGCCAGCAGTTTTGCAGGGAATTCACCCCTCCACTTT. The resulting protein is CASSFAGNSPLHF.